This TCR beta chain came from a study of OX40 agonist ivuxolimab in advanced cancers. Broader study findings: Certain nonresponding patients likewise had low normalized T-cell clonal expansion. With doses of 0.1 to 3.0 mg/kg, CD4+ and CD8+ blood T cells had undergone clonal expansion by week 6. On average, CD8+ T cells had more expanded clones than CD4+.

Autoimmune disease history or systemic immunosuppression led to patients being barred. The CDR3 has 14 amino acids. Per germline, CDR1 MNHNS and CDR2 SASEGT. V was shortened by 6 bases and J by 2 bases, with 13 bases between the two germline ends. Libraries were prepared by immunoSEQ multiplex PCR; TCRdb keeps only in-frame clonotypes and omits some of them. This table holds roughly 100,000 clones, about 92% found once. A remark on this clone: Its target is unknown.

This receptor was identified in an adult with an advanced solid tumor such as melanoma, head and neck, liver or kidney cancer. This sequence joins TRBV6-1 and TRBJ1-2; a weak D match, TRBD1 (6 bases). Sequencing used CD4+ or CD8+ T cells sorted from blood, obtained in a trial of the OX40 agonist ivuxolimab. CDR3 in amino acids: CASSKQGANYGYTF. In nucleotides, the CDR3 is TGTGCCAGCAGCAAACAGGGAGCGAACTATGGCTACACCTTC.